This is a list of T cell receptor beta chains from one sample in a study of OX40 agonist ivuxolimab in advanced cancers. Sequenced by immunoSEQ multiplex PCR; TCRdb stores in-frame clones only, minus some. The repertoire holds just over 60,000 clones, with more than 85% as singletons. The sequences come from CD4+ or CD8+ T cells sorted from blood, collected in a trial of the OX40 agonist ivuxolimab. These receptor sequences come from an adult with an advanced solid tumor such as melanoma, head and neck, liver or kidney cancer. The CDR3 runs from the conserved cysteine through the conserved F or W. D genes are given only for firm matches. Only some rows state a clone size, as once, few, many or a class for expanded clones.

-	TRBJ2-1	TRBV6-1	few	CASSVRWGDNEQFF	TGTGCCAGCAGTGTACGATGGGGAGACAATGAGCAGTTCTTC
TRBD1	TRBJ2-7	TRBV16	-	CASSQFATGGGEQYF	TGTGCCAGCAGCCAATTTGCGACAGGGGGCGGCGAGCAGTACTTC
-	TRBJ2-7	TRBV6-5	-	CATPASEGLEQYF	TGTGCCACCCCAGCGTCAGAGGGACTCGAGCAGTACTTC
-	TRBJ1-2	TRBV30	once	CAWSGSRGYTF	TGTGCCTGGAGTGGTTCTCGGGGCTACACCTTC
TRBD2	TRBJ2-5	TRBV11-2	-	CASSRVLAGGWETQYF	TGTGCCAGCAGCCGAGTACTAGCGGGGGGGTGGGAGACCCAGTACTTC
-	TRBJ2-3	TRBV5-4	once	CASSSPTANTDTQYF	TGTGCCAGCAGCTCGCCCACAGCTAACACAGATACGCAGTATTTT
-	TRBJ1-1	TRBV11-3	-	CASSPRQTNTEAFF	TGTGCCAGCAGCCCCCGACAGACGAACACTGAAGCTTTCTTT
-	TRBJ2-7	TRBV7-9	-	CASSLVSPGLYEQYF	TGTGCCAGCAGCTTAGTATCTCCGGGTCTCTACGAGCAGTACTTC
TRBD2	TRBJ2-7	TRBV5-1	-	CASRGELAGDYEQYF	TGCGCCAGCAGAGGGGAACTAGCGGGAGACTACGAGCAGTACTTC
TRBD2	TRBJ2-7	TRBV11-2	-	CASSLEGGRAVGEQYF	TGTGCCAGCAGCTTAGAGGGTGGGAGGGCCGTAGGTGAGCAGTACTTC
-	TRBJ2-7	TRBV29-1	few	CSVPLSDPNEQYF	TGCAGCGTCCCCTTAAGTGACCCTAACGAGCAGTACTTC
-	TRBJ1-4	TRBV27	-	CASSGNRASNEKLFF	TGTGCCAGCAGTGGGAACAGGGCCTCTAATGAAAAACTGTTTTTT
-	TRBJ2-5	TRBV19	once	CASSPHEGQETQYF	TGTGCCAGTAGTCCCCATGAGGGACAAGAGACCCAGTACTTC
-	TRBJ2-7	TRBV7-9	-	CASSERGRNLYEQYF	TGTGCCAGCAGCGAAAGGGGACGGAACCTTTACGAGCAGTACTTC
-	TRBJ2-7	TRBV5-8	-	CASSLGSGTAAYEQYF	TGTGCCAGCAGCTTGGGTTCCGGGACTGCCGCCTACGAGCAGTACTTC
-	TRBJ1-3	TRBV2	-	CASSYGSSSGNTIYF	TGTGCCAGCAGTTATGGCTCGAGCTCTGGAAACACCATATATTTT
TRBD1	TRBJ1-1	TRBV29-1	-	CSVERTGGGGAFF	TGCAGCGTTGAAAGGACAGGGGGTGGCGGGGCTTTCTTT
TRBD1	TRBJ1-6	TRBV18	-	CASSETGESPLHF	TGTGCCAGCTCAGAAACAGGGGAATCACCCCTCCACTTT
-	TRBJ2-1	TRBV27	-	CASSRHSQNEQFF	TGTGCCAGCAGTCGTCATAGTCAAAATGAGCAGTTCTTC
TRBD1	TRBJ2-5	TRBV4-1	-	CASSLQQGGAETQYF	TGCGCCAGCAGCCTGCAACAGGGGGGTGCAGAGACCCAGTACTTC
-	TRBJ2-5	TRBV19	-	CASSILGVRETQYF	TGTGCCAGTAGTATATTAGGGGTGAGAGAGACCCAGTACTTC
-	TRBJ1-5	TRBV15	-	CATSRGRVVDQPQHF	TGTGCCACCAGCAGAGGCAGGGTGGTTGATCAGCCCCAGCATTTT
TRBD2	TRBJ2-7	TRBV10-2	-	CASRMTSGEQYF	TGCGCCAGCAGAATGACTAGCGGCGAGCAGTACTTC
-	TRBJ1-4	TRBV2	-	CASRPFGGTSAEKLFF	TGTGCCAGCAGGCCCTTCGGGGGGACCTCCGCTGAAAAACTGTTTTTT
TRBD1	TRBJ1-4	TRBV10-3	-	CAISESGQGGGEKLFF	TGTGCCATCAGTGAGAGTGGACAGGGAGGAGGAGAAAAACTGTTTTTT
TRBD2	TRBJ2-3	TRBV5-6	few	CASSLLGLAGATDTQYF	TGTGCCAGCAGCTTGTTAGGGCTAGCGGGGGCCACAGATACGCAGTATTTT
-	TRBJ2-3	TRBV27	-	CASRGRLGADTQYF	TGTGCCAGCAGGGGGCGACTAGGGGCAGATACGCAGTATTTT
-	TRBJ2-7	TRBV5-4	-	CASSLGTNYEQYF	TGTGCCAGCAGCCTCGGGACAAACTACGAGCAGTACTTC
TRBD2	TRBJ2-1	TRBV7-3	-	CASSPRLAGINEQFF	TGTGCCAGCAGCCCCCGACTAGCGGGCATCAATGAGCAGTTCTTC
TRBD1	TRBJ1-2	TRBV29-1	-	CSVGTGRYGYTF	TGCAGCGTTGGGACAGGGCGCTATGGCTACACCTTC
TRBD1	TRBJ1-5	TRBV19	-	CATNPTGTVNQPQHF	TGTGCCACTAACCCCACCGGGACAGTAAATCAGCCCCAGCATTTT
TRBD1	TRBJ2-7	TRBV6-6	once	CASKPRDSSYEQYF	TGTGCCAGCAAACCGAGGGACAGCTCCTACGAGCAGTACTTC
-	TRBJ1-5	TRBV7-8	-	CAWAQGSNQPQHF	TGTGCCTGGGCGCAGGGGTCCAATCAGCCCCAGCATTTT
-	TRBJ2-1	TRBV19	-	CASSTPPGGQEQFF	TGTGCCAGTAGTACGCCCCCAGGTGGGCAGGAGCAGTTCTTC
-	TRBJ1-4	TRBV10-3	-	CAISESREKLFF	TGTGCCATCAGTGAGTCGCGGGAAAAACTGTTTTTT
TRBD2	TRBJ2-1	TRBV6-6	-	CASSSPGLGSEQFF	TGTGCCAGCAGTTCGCCGGGACTAGGGAGTGAGCAGTTCTTC
TRBD1	TRBJ2-1	TRBV6-6	-	CASSYDRDDNEQFF	TGTGCCAGCAGTTACGACAGGGACGACAATGAGCAGTTCTTC
-	TRBJ2-3	TRBV6-5	-	CASSGWQSTDTQYF	TGTGCCAGCAGTGGCTGGCAGAGCACAGATACGCAGTATTTT
TRBD1	TRBJ1-2	TRBV18	few	CASSPPGQGGYTF	TGTGCCAGCTCACCACCGGGACAGGGCGGCTACACCTTC
-	TRBJ2-5	TRBV6-5	once	CASKGGGSRETQYF	TGTGCCAGCAAGGGCGGGGGCTCAAGAGAGACCCAGTACTTC
-	TRBJ2-7	TRBV2	-	CASGRDNSYEQYF	TGTGCCAGCGGCCGGGACAACTCCTACGAGCAGTACTTC
-	TRBJ2-7	TRBV7-9	-	CASSPPSAYEQYF	TGTGCCAGCAGCCCTCCTTCGGCGTACGAGCAGTACTTC
-	TRBJ2-7	TRBV5-4	-	CASSLAGTGYEQYF	TGTGCCAGCAGCTTGGCCGGGACTGGCTACGAGCAGTACTTC
-	TRBJ1-2	TRBV5-6	few	CASSFVGRGDYGYTF	TGTGCCAGCAGCTTTGTTGGGAGGGGGGACTATGGCTACACCTTC
-	TRBJ2-2	TRBV7-6	-	CASSLVVDTTGELFF	TGTGCCAGCAGCTTAGTTGTGGACACCACCGGGGAGCTGTTTTTT
TRBD1	TRBJ1-2	TRBV5-4	-	CASSPPAGTGNGYTF	TGTGCCAGCAGCCCTCCTGCCGGGACAGGAAATGGCTACACCTTC
TRBD2	TRBJ2-3	TRBV7-3	-	CASSPGLAGPTDTQYF	TGTGCCAGCAGCCCGGGACTAGCGGGACCCACAGATACGCAGTATTTT
TRBD1	TRBJ1-2	TRBV7-8	-	CASSSLFMTGRDYGYTF	TGTGCCAGCAGCTCCCTTTTTATGACAGGGAGGGACTATGGCTACACCTTC
TRBD1	TRBJ1-1	TRBV19	-	CASRGTAETTEAFF	TGTGCCAGTAGGGGGACAGCCGAAACGACTGAAGCTTTCTTT
TRBD1	TRBJ2-7	TRBV29-1	-	CSAGQGGTYEQYF	TGCAGCGCGGGACAGGGGGGGACCTACGAGCAGTACTTC
TRBD2	TRBJ2-3	TRBV27	-	CASSLSPPSSSGSRQDTQYF	TGTGCCAGCAGTTTATCCCCCCCATCGAGTAGCGGGAGCAGGCAAGATACGCAGTATTTT
TRBD2	TRBJ2-3	TRBV7-3	-	CASSLRGVGLGTDTQYF	TGTGCCAGCAGCCTGAGGGGAGTGGGACTAGGCACAGATACGCAGTATTTT
-	TRBJ2-5	TRBV11-2	-	CASSLETLETQYF	TGTGCCAGCAGCTTAGAGACTCTAGAGACCCAGTACTTC
-	TRBJ2-3	TRBV7-2	-	CASRYGGTDTQYF	TGTGCCAGCAGGTATGGGGGCACAGATACGCAGTATTTT